One and the same sample provided the 30 T cell receptor beta chains below, sequenced in a study of T-cell reconstitution after alpha-beta-depleted transplantation in children. Unique molecular identifiers were used in preparing the TCRbeta library. Each CDR3 protein is one row after TCRdb ran MiXCR on the PCR reads. The top ten clones hold 3% of a sample with fewer than 200,000 distinct CDR3 sequences, around 7% of them seen once. Sequenced material: PBMCs from the stem cell graft donor, taken from the stem cell graft. These TCRs come from a human donor who donated a stem cell graft to a child with Wiskott-Aldrich syndrome.

The table lists this clonotype with many counts. This chain uses TRBV6-5 with TRBJ1-5; TRBD1 aligns across 10 bases. After removal of 7 bases from V and 7 bases from J, the junction contained 10 bases not matched to a gene. Looked up from germline, CDR1 is MNHEY and CDR2 is SVGAGI. The CDR3 covers 15 residues. CDR3 loop: CASNIGTGAGQPQHF. The CDR3 DNA reads as TGTGCCAGCAACATAGGGACAGGGGCCGGGCAGCCCCAGCATTTT.

This clonotype has at least ten counts. The chain joins TRBV30 to TRBJ2-3; a weak D match, TRBD2 (5 bases). CDR3 length: 16 residues. Between the trimmed V and J ends, which lost 3 bases and 0 bases, there was a span of 16 bases. Looked up from germline, CDR1 is GTSNPN and CDR2 is SVGIG (reference sequence). The CDR3 sequence is CAWRPLGRSSTDTQYF. The CDR3 DNA sequence: TGTGCCTGGAGGCCACTAGGACGCTCTAGCACAGATACGCAGTATTTT.

This clonotype was counted between two and nine times. J is TRBJ2-1 and V is TRBV5-1, with D unclear. Trimming pared 5 bases from V and 6 bases from J, leaving 18 bases between. The length of the CDR3 is 15 residues. CDR1 and CDR2 (germline): SGHRS, YFSETQ. The CDR3 DNA reads TGCGCCAGCAGTGAACGCGCCACAGTGAGCAATGAGCAGTTCTTC. Translated: CASSERATVSNEQFF.

The chain has TRBV7-8 and TRBJ1-2; tentatively, D is TRBD1 (5 bases). V was cut by 1 base and J by 4 bases, with 16 bases left in between. Germline V lookup: CDR1 SGHVS, CDR2 FQNEAQ. CDR3 size: 16 residues. CDR3 nucleotides: TGTGCCAGCAGCTTAGGTTTTCGGGGACCAGGCTATGGCTACACCTTC. Protein product: CASSLGFRGPGYGYTF. Based on the CDR3 plus reference TRBV7-8 and TRBJ1-2, the full variable domain is GAGVSQSPRYKVAKRGQDVALRCDPISGHVSLFWYQQALGQGPEFLTYFQNEAQLDKSGLPSDRFFAERPEGSVSTLKIQRTQQEDSAVYLCASSLGFRGPGYGYTFGSGTRLTVV.

This clonotype was counted a few times. This chain uses TRBV5-1 with TRBJ2-7; 14 bases map to TRBD2. The CDR3 length is 17 residues. After removal of 3 bases from V and 4 bases from J, the junction contained 9 bases not matched to a gene. In germline, CDR1 is SGHRS, CDR2 YFSETQ. CDR3 in amino acids: CASSYADGLAGGYEQYF. In nucleotides, the CDR3 is TGCGCCAGCAGCTACGCCGACGGACTAGCGGGGGGATACGAGCAGTACTTC.

This clonotype showed up just a few times. The CDR3 sequence is CASSQVPRSQFEQYF. The CDR3 DNA reads TGTGCCAGCAGCCAAGTGCCAAGGAGTCAGTTTGAGCAGTACTTC. The rearrangement joins TRBV3-1 to TRBJ2-7, with unresolved D. Trimming left V 1 base short and J 7 bases short, with 17 bases between. CDR1 and CDR2 (germline): LGHDT, YNNKEL (reference sequence). CDR3 length equals 15 residues.

This clonotype was found many times. The chain employs TRBV5-6 and TRBJ1-5, with D possibly TRBD1 on 5 matching bases. The germline V and J ends were trimmed by 0 bases and 2 bases, with 9 bases remaining between them. CDR1 and CDR2 from the germline V gene are SGHDT and YYEEEE. The CDR3 is 15 residues long. The CDR3 sequence: CASSLAGGGNQPQHF. The CDR3 nucleotides are TGTGCCAGCAGCTTGGCCGGGGGGGGCAATCAGCCCCAGCATTTT.

In this sample, this clonotype turned up many times. The J gene is TRBJ2-1, the V gene TRBV19; D remains ambiguous. V lost 1 base and J 5 bases, leaving 6 bases between the germline ends. The germline V gene encodes CDR1 LNHDA and CDR2 SQIVND (reference sequence). CDR3 size: 13 residues. CDR3 sequence (DNA): TGTGCCAGTAGTATAGTGTCCCACAATGAGCAGTTCTTC. Translated: CASSIVSHNEQFF. The variable domain in full, with the rest retrieved from reference TRBV19 and TRBJ2-1, is DGGITQSPKYLFRKEGQNVTLSCEQNLNHDAMYWYRQDPGQGLRLIYYSQIVNDFQKGDIAEGYSVSREKKESFPLTVTSAQKNPTAFYLCASSIVSHNEQFFGPGTRLTVL.

This clonotype appeared many times. The chain links TRBV7-2 to TRBJ2-7; D may be TRBD2 (5 bases). Trimming cost V 5 bases and J 2 bases, with 10 bases left between them. Germline V gene data show CDR1 as SGHTA and CDR2 as FQGNSA. This CDR3 comprises 13 residues. CDR3 sequence reads: CASSRSGPYEQYF. The CDR3 bases are TGTGCCAGCAGCAGAAGCGGTCCCTACGAGCAGTACTTC.

Ten or more counts support this clonotype. This CDR3 is missing its conserved last phenylalanine or tryptophan, likely due to a read error. The V and J genes are TRBV12-3 or TRBV12-4 and TRBJ2-7; 7 bases fit TRBD1. The trim removed 3 bases at V and 5 bases at J, leaving 10 bases unmatched. This CDR3 is 15 amino acids long. The CDR3 DNA reads TGTGCCAGCAGTTTTATCCCCGGGACAGAGGACGAGCAGTACCTC. Translation gives CASSFIPGTEDEQYL.

This clonotype has ten or more counts. The chain employs TRBV6-5 and TRBJ1-2; the D gene is possibly TRBD1 (6 bases). V gave up 5 bases and J gave up 6 bases, with 19 bases separating them. This CDR3 comprises 15 residues. The V gene's germline CDR1 is MNHEY and CDR2 SVGAGI. CDR3 sequence (DNA): TGTGCCAGCAGTACAGCCGGGGGGACACATAATGGCTACACCTTC. Translating it yields CASSTAGGTHNGYTF.

Ten or more counts support this clonotype. The rearrangement links TRBV5-6 to TRBJ2-3; 7 bases match TRBD1. The CDR3 runs 16 residues. The V gene end was trimmed by 3 bases and the J gene end by 3 bases; junction bases not matched to a gene: 10. Germline V gene sequence: CDR1 SGHDT, CDR2 YYEEEE. Here the CDR3 DNA reads TGTGCCAGCAGCTACCCCTCCATGGACAGGACAGATACGCAGTATTTT. Amino acids: CASSYPSMDRTDTQYF. Together with reference TRBV5-6 and TRBJ2-3, the CDR3 gives the full variable domain: DAGVTQSPTHLIKTRGQQVTLRCSPKSGHDTVSWYQQALGQGPQFIFQYYEEEERQRGNFPDRFSGHQFPNYSSELNVNALLLGDSALYLCASSYPSMDRTDTQYFGPGTRLTVL.

This clonotype was seen many times. This chain links TRBV4-2 with TRBJ2-4; 12 positions match TRBD2. The CDR3 covers 19 residues. V lost 0 bases, J lost 0 bases, and 6 bases stayed unmatched. Germline CDR1 reads LGHNA; CDR2 reads YNFKEQ. CDR3 nucleotide sequence: TGTGCCAGCAGCCAAGATTGGCTAGCGGGGGGGCTAGCCAAAAACATTCAGTACTTC. This encodes CASSQDWLAGGLAKNIQYF.

The V and J genes are TRBV3-1 and TRBJ2-7, with 7 bases fitting TRBD2. V shed 2 bases and J 4 bases; nucleotides not matched to a gene: 8. The V gene's germline CDR1 is LGHDT and CDR2 YNNKEL (reference sequence). This CDR3 spans 15 amino acids. The CDR3 DNA is TGTGCCAGCAGCCAAATGGTCGCGGGAGCTTACGAGCAGTACTTC. This gives the protein CASSQMVAGAYEQYF.

This clonotype was recorded at least ten times. The chain has TRBV4-2 and TRBJ2-7; the match to TRBD1 covers 8 bases. The germline V gene has CDR1 LGHNA and CDR2 YNFKEQ. The CDR3 consists of 15 residues. V was pared by 4 bases and J by 3 bases, with 8 bases of the junction left unmatched. DNA for the CDR3: TGTGCCAGCAGCCGACAGCGACAGGGGATCTACGAGCAGTACTTC. Its protein is CASSRQRQGIYEQYF.

This clonotype was observed at least ten times. CDR3 sequence reads: CASTHLAGGSSYNEQFF. Here the CDR3 DNA reads TGTGCCAGCACCCATCTAGCGGGGGGTAGCTCCTACAATGAGCAGTTCTTC. This rearrangement joins TRBV6-5 to TRBJ2-1; 11 nucleotides match TRBD2. The CDR3 has 17 amino acids. CDR1 is MNHEY and CDR2 is SVGAGI in the germline V gene. The V segment lost 7 bases and the J segment 0 bases; nucleotides outside the gene matches: 8.

The sample holds many counts of this clonotype. The CDR3 loop is CATSSQDRSEAFF. The CDR3 nucleotides read TGTGCCACCAGTAGCCAGGACAGGTCTGAAGCTTTCTTT. The chain combines TRBV24-1 with TRBJ1-1, with 7 bases fitting TRBD1. The CDR3 has 13 residues. V lost 6 bases to trimming and J lost 6 bases; unmatched junction nucleotides: 6. Germline V CDR1 and CDR2: KGHDR, SFDVKD.

This clonotype has just a few counts. This chain links TRBV5-6 with TRBJ1-2; possible D gene TRBD1, 5 bases. This CDR3 is 17 amino acids long. Germline V lookup: CDR1 SGHDT, CDR2 YYEEEE. Trimming cost V 0 bases and J 2 bases, with 17 bases left between them. CDR3 sequence: CASSLDGGRFPNYGYTF. The CDR3 DNA reads TGTGCCAGCAGCTTGGATGGGGGGAGGTTCCCCAACTATGGCTACACCTTC.

This clonotype was seen only a few times. The J gene is TRBJ2-7, the V gene TRBV5-1, with D perhaps TRBD1 (5 bases). Deletions cut 2 bases from V and 3 bases from J, with 12 bases between. The germline V gene has CDR1 SGHRS and CDR2 YFSETQ. The CDR3 has 14 amino acids. The CDR3 DNA is TGCGCCAGCAGCTTTATGACAGACAACTACGAGCAGTACTTC. It codes for CASSFMTDNYEQYF.

This clonotype has ten or more counts. V usage is TRBV11-3 and J usage is TRBJ2-7; D may be TRBD1 (5 bases). Germline lookup yields CDR1 SGHNT and CDR2 YENEEA. This CDR3 contains 14 residues. Trimming removed 2 bases from V and 3 bases from J, with 11 bases in between. CDR3 loop: CASSLFQGNYEQYF. CDR3 DNA sequence: TGTGCCAGCAGCTTATTCCAGGGAAACTACGAGCAGTACTTC.

A note on this clonotype: The junction and the germline gene differ at one end; a read error may be behind it. This chain joins TRBV30 and TRBJ2-5; maybe TRBD1 (6 bases). This CDR3 spans 17 amino acids. The germline gives CDR1 GTSNPN, CDR2 SVGIG (reference sequence). CDR3 residues: CDWSVRLGARPQETQYF. DNA for the CDR3: TGTGACTGGAGTGTTCGGTTGGGGGCTCGGCCACAAGAGACCCAGTACTTC.

This clonotype was seen at least ten times. V is TRBV12-3 or TRBV12-4 and J is TRBJ2-7; D is perhaps TRBD2 (6 bases). The CDR3 extends over 17 amino acids. V was pared by 6 bases and J by 2 bases, with 23 bases between. CDR3 sequence (DNA): TGTGCCAGCAGCAGTCGAATCGGGGGAGTCCGTACCTACGAGCAGTACTTC. Protein product: CASSSRIGGVRTYEQYF.

This clonotype was detected only a few times. The V call is TRBV6-2 or TRBV6-3, the J call TRBJ2-7; no clear D gene. This CDR3 spans 12 amino acids. From germline, CDR1 is MNHEY and CDR2 SVGEGT. The germline V and J ends were trimmed by 8 bases and 6 bases, with 14 bases remaining between them. CDR3 sequence: CASGTGRLEQYF. DNA of the CDR3: TGTGCCAGCGGAACCGGGCGACTCGAGCAGTACTTC.

This clonotype has a count of ten or more. The chain couples TRBV20-1 to TRBJ2-5; the D call may be TRBD1 or TRBD2 (6 bases each). The germline V gene encodes CDR1 DFQATT and CDR2 SNEGSKA (reference sequence). V lost 3 bases and J lost 1, with 12 bases in between. The CDR3 is 14 residues long. The CDR3 reads CSARSGAVQETQYF. The DNA of the CDR3 is TGCAGTGCTAGGTCGGGGGCAGTCCAAGAGACCCAGTACTTC.

This clonotype has only a few counts. The chain joins TRBV5-1 to TRBJ2-1; 9 nucleotides line up with TRBD2. CDR3 length: 14 residues. The trim removed 4 bases at V and 7 bases at J, leaving 6 bases unmatched. Germline V gives CDR1 SGHRS, CDR2 YFSETQ. DNA of the CDR3: TGCGCCAGCAGCGGCGCGGGGGGGAGGAATGAGCAGTTCTTC. It translates to CASSGAGGRNEQFF.

This clonotype was observed many times. The chain carries TRBV29-1 and TRBJ2-2; TRBD1 might be the D (7 bases). The CDR3 is 14 amino acids. Looked up from germline, CDR1 is SQVTM and CDR2 is ANQGSEA. V dropped 7 bases and J dropped 0 bases, with 12 bases sitting between them. This CDR3 is CSAGGTANTGELFF. The CDR3 nucleotides are TGCAGCGCCGGAGGGACAGCGAACACCGGGGAGCTGTTTTTT.

CDR3 residues: CASSQDSPATSYNEQFF. CDR3 bases: TGTGCCAGCAGCCAAGATTCGCCGGCTACAAGTTACAATGAGCAGTTCTTC. The V gene is TRBV3-1, the J gene TRBJ2-1; D remains unclear. V was clipped by 0 bases and J by 4 bases, with 16 bases between them. The CDR3 is 17 amino acids. Germline CDR1 and CDR2: LGHDT and YNNKEL (reference sequence).

This clonotype was found many times. This chain connects TRBV7-2 to TRBJ2-3; D call uncertain. V was clipped by 1 base and J by 5 bases, with 10 bases between them. The CDR3 spans 14 residues. Germline loops: CDR1 SGHTA, CDR2 FQGNSA. The CDR3 here is CASSLDGQKDTQYF. In nucleotides, the CDR3 is TGTGCCAGCAGCTTAGATGGGCAAAAAGATACGCAGTATTTT.

This clonotype was counted ten times or more. The gene calls are TRBV20-1 and TRBJ2-3; TRBD1 matches at 8 bases. The CDR3 has 15 amino acids. Per germline, CDR1 DFQATT and CDR2 SNEGSKA (reference sequence). After removal of 0 bases from V and 1 base from J, the junction contained 3 bases not matched to a gene. The CDR3 nucleotides are TGCAGTGCTAGAGATCCGGACAGGGGCACAGATACGCAGTATTTT. Amino acid sequence: CSARDPDRGTDTQYF.

In this sample, this clonotype turned up many times. This rearrangement joins TRBV14 to TRBJ2-3; 7 bases fit TRBD2. The ends lost 0 bases at V and 2 bases at J; junction bases unmatched: 8. This CDR3 comprises 17 residues. Germline assignment: CDR1 SGHDN and CDR2 FVKESK. The CDR3 nucleotides read TGTGCCAGCAGCCAAGAGTCAATGCGGGAGATCACAGATACGCAGTATTTT. It specifies CASSQESMREITDTQYF.